This T cell receptor (beta chain) was recovered during a study of blood T cell repertoires in COVID-19 (dated by TCRdb to about 2020). Describing the broader study: The collaborator samples originated in the United States, Italy and Spain and spanned the acute and convalescent phases of COVID-19. The samples were drawn from the first 160 participants of the ongoing ImmuneRACE study and from under 1,500 subjects provided by 6 global collaborators. The repertoires were released in a freely available public database meant as a resource for research on the immune response to SARS-CoV-2. The prospective study material was composed of cDNA or gDNA derived from T cells, B-cell-depleted T cells, or PBMCs. The dataset comprised deeply sampled blood TCRbeta repertoires from subjects exposed to, actively infected with, or recovered from COVID-19. Nearly every sample came with metadata listing a de-identified subject ID, COVID-19 status, age in years and sex. Where available, HLA class I and class II types were taken from metadata supplied by the sample provider and were not determined by assay-based typing. Broad study findings and their caveats: How much clinical and demographic metadata was included differed by source and by participant, and the metadata was provided uncurated.

Looking up the germline V gene yields CDR1 MDHEN and CDR2 SYDVKM. The CDR3 covers 15 residues, taking in both the cysteine and the phenylalanine. Only the CDR3 DNA stays, 45 bases, in frame from base 1. Trimming costs V 5 bases and J 4 bases, and their ends lie 17 bases apart. Of note for this clone: Its antigen is currently not known. Base qualities are not at hand, and no much larger clone is one base apart.

TCRbeta CDR3 regions were amplified from genomic DNA by means of the immunoSEQ Assay, a bias-controlled multiplex PCR. Under the source paper's analysis protocol: Within the assay, amplification of reference gene primers was used to estimate how many nucleated cells each sample contained. To quantify the absolute abundance of each unique TCRbeta CDR3 rearrangement, sequence reads were collapsed and filtered. For each sample, productive Simpson clonality was calculated by taking the square root of Simpson's diversity index across productive rearrangements. TCRdb limited this immuneACCESS table to in-frame rearrangements with V and J called. A share of clones is missing; checked studies link under half to unresolved V genes, and the rest is unexplained. From that table come the V and J calls and clone size; the DNA was used to work out D and trimming. In this sample the table shows approximately 150,000 clones, around 80% of which occur a single time. The top ten clonotypes cover about 15% of the sample.

Each collaborating institution followed its own protocols to collect whole blood in K2EDTA tubes. For TCRbeta analysis, collaborators shipped samples in one of three forms: frozen whole blood, isolated PBMCs, or DNA extracted from either of those sample types. The sequenced sample consisted of peripheral blood. The receptor was isolated from a man between 50 and 59 years old with acute or convalescent COVID-19. The chain couples TRBV28 to TRBJ1-2; there is no confident call for the D gene. The CDR3 amino acid sequence is: CASSPRSQTFYGYTF. The bases read TGTGCCAGCAGTCCTAGATCTCAGACGTTCTATGGCTACACCTTC.